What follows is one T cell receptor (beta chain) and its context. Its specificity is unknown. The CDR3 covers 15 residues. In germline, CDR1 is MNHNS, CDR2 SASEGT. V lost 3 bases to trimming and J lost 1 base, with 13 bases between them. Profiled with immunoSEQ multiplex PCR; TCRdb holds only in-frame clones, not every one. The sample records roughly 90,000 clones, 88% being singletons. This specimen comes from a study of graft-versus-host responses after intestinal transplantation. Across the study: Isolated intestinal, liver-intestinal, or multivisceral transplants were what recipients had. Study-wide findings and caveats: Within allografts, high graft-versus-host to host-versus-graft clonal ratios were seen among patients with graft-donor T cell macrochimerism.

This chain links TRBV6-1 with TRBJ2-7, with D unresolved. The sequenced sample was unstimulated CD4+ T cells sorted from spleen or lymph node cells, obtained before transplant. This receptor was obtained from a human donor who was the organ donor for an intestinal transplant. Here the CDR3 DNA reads TGTGCCAGCAGTGAGGGCACTCCGCTTTCCTACGAGCAGTACTTC. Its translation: CASSEGTPLSYEQYF.